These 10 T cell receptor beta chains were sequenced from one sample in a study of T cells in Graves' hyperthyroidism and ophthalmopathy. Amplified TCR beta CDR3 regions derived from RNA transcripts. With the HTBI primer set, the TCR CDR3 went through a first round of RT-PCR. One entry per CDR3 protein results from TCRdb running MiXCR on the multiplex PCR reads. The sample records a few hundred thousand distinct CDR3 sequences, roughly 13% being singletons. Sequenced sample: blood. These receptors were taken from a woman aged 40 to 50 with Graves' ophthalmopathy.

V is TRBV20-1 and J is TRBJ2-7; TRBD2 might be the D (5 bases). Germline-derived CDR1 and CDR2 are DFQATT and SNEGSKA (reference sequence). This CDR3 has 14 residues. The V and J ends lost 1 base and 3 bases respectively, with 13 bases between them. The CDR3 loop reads CSARAPSRDYEQYF. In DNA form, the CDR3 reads TGCAGTGCTAGAGCCCCCTCCCGGGACTACGAGCAGTACTTC.

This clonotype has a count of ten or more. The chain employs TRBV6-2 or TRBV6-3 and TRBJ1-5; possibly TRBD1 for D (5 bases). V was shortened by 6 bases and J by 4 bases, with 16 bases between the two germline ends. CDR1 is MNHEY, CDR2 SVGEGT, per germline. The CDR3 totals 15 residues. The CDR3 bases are TGTGCCAGCAGGTCGGTAAAGGGGAGGAATCAGCCCCAGCATTTT. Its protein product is CASRSVKGRNQPQHF.

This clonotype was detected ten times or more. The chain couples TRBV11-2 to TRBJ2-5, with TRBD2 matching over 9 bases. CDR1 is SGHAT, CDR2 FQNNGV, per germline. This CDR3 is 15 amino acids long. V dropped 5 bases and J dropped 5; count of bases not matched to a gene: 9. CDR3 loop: CASSRGRGRWETQYF. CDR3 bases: TGTGCCAGCAGCCGCGGGAGGGGGAGGTGGGAGACCCAGTACTTC.

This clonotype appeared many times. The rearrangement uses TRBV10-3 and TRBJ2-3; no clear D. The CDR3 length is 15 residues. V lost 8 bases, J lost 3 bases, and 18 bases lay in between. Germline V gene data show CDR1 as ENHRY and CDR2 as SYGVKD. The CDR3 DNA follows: TGTGCCATCCGCGTTCCTGGGATTTTTACAGATACGCAGTATTTT. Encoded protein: CAIRVPGIFTDTQYF.

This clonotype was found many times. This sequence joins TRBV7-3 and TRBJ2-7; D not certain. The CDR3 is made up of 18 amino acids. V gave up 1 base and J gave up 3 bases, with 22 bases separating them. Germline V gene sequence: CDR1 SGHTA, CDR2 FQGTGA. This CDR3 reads CASSLRGSEAPKVYEQYF. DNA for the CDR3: TGTGCCAGCAGCTTAAGGGGATCCGAGGCCCCGAAGGTCTACGAGCAGTACTTC.

CDR3 region: CSARAGTGGQPQHF. The CDR3 DNA is TGCAGTGCTAGAGCGGGCACAGGGGGTCAGCCCCAGCATTTT. This chain connects TRBV20-1 to TRBJ1-5; the match to TRBD1 covers 8 bases. CDR1 and CDR2 from the germline V gene are DFQATT and SNEGSKA (reference sequence). V was pared by 1 base and J by 6 bases, with 5 bases of the junction left unmatched. The CDR3 runs to 14 residues.

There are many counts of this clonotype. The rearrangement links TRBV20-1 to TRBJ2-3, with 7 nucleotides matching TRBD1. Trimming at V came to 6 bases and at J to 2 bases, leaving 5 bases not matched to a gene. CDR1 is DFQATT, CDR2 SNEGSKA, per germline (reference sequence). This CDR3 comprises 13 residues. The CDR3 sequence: CSAPGQYTDTQYF. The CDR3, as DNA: TGCAGTGCGCCGGGACAGTACACAGATACGCAGTATTTT.

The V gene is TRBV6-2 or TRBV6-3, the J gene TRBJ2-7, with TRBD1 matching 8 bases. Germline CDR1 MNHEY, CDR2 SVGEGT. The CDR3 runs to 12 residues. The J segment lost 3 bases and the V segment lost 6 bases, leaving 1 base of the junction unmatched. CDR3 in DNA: TGTGCCAGCAGGACAGGGGACTACGAGCAGTACTTC. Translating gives CASRTGDYEQYF.

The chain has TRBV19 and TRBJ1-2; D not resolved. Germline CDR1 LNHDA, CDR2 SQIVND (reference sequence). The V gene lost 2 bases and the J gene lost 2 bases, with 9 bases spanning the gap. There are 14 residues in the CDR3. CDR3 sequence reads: CASSIWAANYGYTF. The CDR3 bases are TGTGCCAGTAGTATATGGGCAGCAAACTATGGCTACACCTTC.

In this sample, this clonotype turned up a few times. CDR3: CAIKSYSYEQYF. The CDR3 nucleotides read TGTGCCATCAAGTCCTACTCCTACGAGCAGTACTTC. J is TRBJ2-7 and V is TRBV10-3; D gene ambiguous. Per germline, CDR1 ENHRY and CDR2 SYGVKD. CDR3 length equals 12 residues. V was clipped by 7 bases and J by 0 bases, with 7 bases between them.